This T cell receptor beta chain appears in the sequencing data of a study of molecular identifiers for immune sequencing clone quantification. Study overall: Replicates partitioned RNA from about 20,000 or 100,000 naive CD8 cells into five parts, sequencing four. Regarding the study as a whole: Sharing of a barcode by identical TCR molecules could cause highly expanded clone sizes to be underestimated.

Libraries of bulk TCR were made by previously described methods (with listed TCR primers). TCRdb ran MiXCR on the PCR reads and lists one entry per CDR3 protein. The sample shows a few hundred thousand distinct CDR3 sequences, 24% of them seen only once. The ends lost 6 bases at V and 5 bases at J; junction bases unmatched: 8. The CDR3 runs 13 residues. Germline lookup yields CDR1 SQVTM and CDR2 ANQGSEA. Source material for naive CD8 libraries was 20,000 to 1,000,000 sorted cells, with 10%, 30% or 50% RNA. This clonotype was picked up a small number of times. Antigen unknown. The specimen was naive CD8+ T cells from blood, with Jurkat cell RNA spiked in. Described subset: FACS-sorted CD8+CD4-CCR7+CD45RA+ naive T cells. The chain uses TRBV29-1 and TRBJ2-7; 9 nucleotides align to TRBD1. The receptor comes from a human donor in good health. Some libraries in this study had Jurkat cell RNA spiked in. The CDR3 loop is CSVTRDRADEQYF. CDR3 coding DNA: TGCAGCGTGACCAGGGACAGGGCGGACGAGCAGTACTTC.